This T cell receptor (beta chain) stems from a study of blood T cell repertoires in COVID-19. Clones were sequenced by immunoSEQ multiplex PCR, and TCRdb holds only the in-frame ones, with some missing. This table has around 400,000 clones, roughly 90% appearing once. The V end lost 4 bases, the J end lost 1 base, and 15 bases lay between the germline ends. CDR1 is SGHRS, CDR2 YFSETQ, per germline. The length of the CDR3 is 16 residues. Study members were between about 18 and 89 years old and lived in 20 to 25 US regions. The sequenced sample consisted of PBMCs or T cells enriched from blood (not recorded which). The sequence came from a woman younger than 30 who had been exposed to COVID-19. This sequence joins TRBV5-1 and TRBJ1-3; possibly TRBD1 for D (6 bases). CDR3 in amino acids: CASSLMTGTSGNTIYF. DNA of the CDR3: TGCGCCAGCAGCCTGATGACCGGGACATCTGGAAACACCATATATTTT.